These T cell receptor beta chains were read from a single sample in a study of identifying expanded T cells in peripheral blood. Only in-frame clones appear in the TCRdb table, and some are missing; sequencing was by immunoSEQ multiplex PCR. The sample yields approximately 100,000 clones, around 89% seen once. Sequencing input: blood. Receptor source: a person aged 18 to 70 in good health. Both conserved end residues are part of each CDR3. A D gene is named only where the DNA matches it firmly. Clone size is not always given. Where it is, it says once, few, many or a class for expanded clones.

CASSVGSGAGETQYF,TGTGCCAGCAGCGTAGGTAGCGGGGCAGGGGAGACCCAGTACTTC,TRBJ2-5,TRBD2,TRBV9,.
CASSPLGNTEAFF,TGTGCCAGCTCCCCGTTGGGGAACACTGAAGCTTTCTTT,TRBJ1-1,.,TRBV18,once
CASSYGGSGNTIYF,TGTGCCAGCAGTTATGGGGGTTCTGGAAACACCATATATTTT,TRBJ1-3,.,TRBV6-6,medium-sized
CSVEVDRGLNTEAFF,TGCAGCGTTGAAGTGGACAGGGGGCTGAACACTGAAGCTTTCTTT,TRBJ1-1,TRBD1,TRBV29-1,.
CASSYTRLDYGYTF,TGTGCCAGCTCATACACGAGGTTGGACTATGGCTACACCTTC,TRBJ1-2,.,TRBV18,.
CASSPTGKDTQYF,TGTGCCAGCAGCCCTACAGGAAAGGATACGCAGTATTTT,TRBJ2-3,.,TRBV6-4,.
CASSPRSSGANVLTF,TGTGCCAGCAGCCCAAGGAGCTCTGGGGCCAACGTCCTGACTTTC,TRBJ2-6,.,TRBV7-2,.
CASSLPGGHNSPLHF,TGTGCCAGCAGCTTGCCGGGCGGTCATAATTCACCCCTCCACTTT,TRBJ1-6,.,TRBV5-4,.
CASSRTGELFF,TGTGCCAGCAGCCGAACCGGGGAGCTGTTTTTT,TRBJ2-2,.,TRBV2,.
CASSLAPLMGSWEQYF,TGTGCCAGCAGCTTAGCACCTTTAATGGGATCGTGGGAGCAGTACTTC,TRBJ2-7,.,TRBV7-2,.
CASSLRGEETQYF,TGTGCCAGCAGCTTACGGGGTGAAGAGACCCAGTACTTC,TRBJ2-5,.,TRBV5-4,.
CASSEHGGGRQETQYF,TGCGCCAGCAGTGAACACGGGGGCGGGCGCCAAGAGACCCAGTACTTC,TRBJ2-5,.,TRBV10-1,.
CASSLVGQGLRKTQYF,TGTGCCAGCAGCTTGGTCGGACAGGGCCTAAGAAAGACCCAGTACTTC,TRBJ2-5,TRBD1,TRBV5-8,.
CASSFGTDYEQYF,TGTGCCAGCAGCTTCGGGACAGACTACGAGCAGTACTTC,TRBJ2-7,TRBD1,TRBV11-2,.
CASSPTGTEAFF,TGTGCCAGCAGCCCCACAGGCACTGAAGCTTTCTTT,TRBJ1-1,.,TRBV5-4,.
CASSDQVNTEAFF,TGTGCCAGCAGTGACCAGGTGAACACTGAAGCTTTCTTT,TRBJ1-1,.,TRBV6-1,.
CASSRGGDIQYF,TGTGCCAGCAGTAGGGGGGGAGACATTCAGTACTTC,TRBJ2-4,.,TRBV6-5,.